This T cell receptor (beta chain) is from a study of beta chain features in type 1 diabetes. Across the study: Across all samples, about 110,000,000 sorted cells were examined. General study findings and limits: Researchers caution that PCR might favor shorter templates, equally among patients and controls. A moderate, significant TCRB CDR3 shortening appeared in type 1 diabetes across four CD4+ subsets.

As for this clone: What it recognizes is unknown.

Markers CD45RO/CCR7/CD25/CD127/CD95/CD27 served to sort CD4+ naive, central memory, regulatory and stem cell-like memory cells. The V gene lost 5 bases and the J gene lost 0 bases, with 6 bases spanning the gap. This CDR3 comprises 13 residues. CDR1 and CDR2 from the germline V gene are SGHRS and YFSETQ. Expressed TCRB transcripts were sequenced, since all the RNA that had been isolated was reverse transcribed. Method: immunoSEQ multiplex PCR; TCRdb's copy keeps in-frame clones and lacks some. The table records around 56,000 clones, around 50% of them present only once. The source is a woman aged 40 to 49 with type 1 diabetes. The chain uses TRBV5-1 and TRBJ1-5; D call uncertain. Sample: Tregs from blood. The CDR3 DNA follows: TGCGCCAGCAGGCAGGATAGCAATCAGCCCCAGCATTTT. Translation: CASRQDSNQPQHF. The variable domain in full, completed from reference TRBV5-1 and TRBJ1-5, reads KAGVTQTPRYLIKTRGQQVTLSCSPISGHRSVSWYQQTPGQGLQFLFEYFSETQRNKGNFPGRFSGRQFSNSRSEMNVSTLELGDSALYLCASRQDSNQPQHFGDGTRLSIL.